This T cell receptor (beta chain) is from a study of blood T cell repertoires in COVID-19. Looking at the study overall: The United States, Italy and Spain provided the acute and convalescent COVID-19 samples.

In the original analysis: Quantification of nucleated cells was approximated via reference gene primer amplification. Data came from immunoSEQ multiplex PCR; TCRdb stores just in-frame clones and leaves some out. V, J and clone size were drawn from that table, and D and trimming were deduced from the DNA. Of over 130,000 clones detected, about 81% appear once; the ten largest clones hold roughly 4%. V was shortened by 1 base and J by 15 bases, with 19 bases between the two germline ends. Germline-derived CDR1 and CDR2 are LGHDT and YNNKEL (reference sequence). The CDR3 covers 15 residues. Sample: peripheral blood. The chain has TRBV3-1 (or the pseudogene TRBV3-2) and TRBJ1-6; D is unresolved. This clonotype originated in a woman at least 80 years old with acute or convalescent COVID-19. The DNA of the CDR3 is TGTGCCAGCAGCCAAGGTTTAGCTCCGGGAATTTTCCTCCACTTT. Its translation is CASSQGLAPGIFLHF.